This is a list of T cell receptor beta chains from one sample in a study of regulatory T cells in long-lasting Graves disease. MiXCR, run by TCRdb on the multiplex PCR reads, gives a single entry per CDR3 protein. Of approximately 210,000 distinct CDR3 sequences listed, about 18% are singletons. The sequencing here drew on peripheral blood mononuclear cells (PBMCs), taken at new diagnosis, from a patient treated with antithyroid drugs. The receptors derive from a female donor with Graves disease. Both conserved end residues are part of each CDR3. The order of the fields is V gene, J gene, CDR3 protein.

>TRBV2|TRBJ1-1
CASSETTDEAFF
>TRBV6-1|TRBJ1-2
CASSEWLGQPNYGYTF
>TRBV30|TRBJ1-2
CASDNRGLGGYTF
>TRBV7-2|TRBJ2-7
CASTSDRAREQYF
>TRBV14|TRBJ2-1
CASKREAGEQFF
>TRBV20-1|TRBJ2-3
CSARIQEWGTDTQYF
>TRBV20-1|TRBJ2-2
CSARKRLAGGDTGELFF
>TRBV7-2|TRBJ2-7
CASSRLGGYEQYF
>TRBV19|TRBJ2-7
CASSIGFGVSYEQYF
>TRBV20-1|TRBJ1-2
CSAGVGGGYGYTF
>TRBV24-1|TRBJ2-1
CATSDRTSRSFDEQFF
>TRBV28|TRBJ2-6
CASSFLGLSRIGSGANVLTF
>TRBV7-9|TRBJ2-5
CASGHEGAVGTQYF
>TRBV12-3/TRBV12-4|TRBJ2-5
CASSPPGLAQETQYF
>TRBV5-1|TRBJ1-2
CASSLDNNYGYTF
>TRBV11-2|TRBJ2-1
CASSQGDAGYNEQFF
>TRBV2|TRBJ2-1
CASSEERESYNEQFF
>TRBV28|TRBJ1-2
CASSLTPDRTGYTF
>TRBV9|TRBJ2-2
CASSSGTATNTGELFF
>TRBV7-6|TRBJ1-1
CASSLGLQNTEAFF
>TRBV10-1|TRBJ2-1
CASSDQDRANEQFF
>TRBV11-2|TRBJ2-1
CASSRFGGDSYNEQFF
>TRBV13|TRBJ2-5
CASSSRQGRETQYF
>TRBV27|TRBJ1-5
CASSFAGGGSNQPQHF